The rows below give T cell receptor beta chains drawn from one sample of a study of blood T cell repertoires in COVID-19. Some clones are missing from TCRdb's copy, which holds only in-frame ones; the method was immunoSEQ multiplex PCR. The sample consists of some 290,000 clones, under 95% of them appearing once. Sequencing was carried out using PBMCs or T cells enriched from blood (not recorded which). Receptor source: a woman aged 40 to 50 with acute COVID-19. CDR3s include the opening cysteine and the closing phenylalanine or tryptophan. Fields, in order: D gene, J gene, V gene, clone size, CDR3 DNA, CDR3 protein. D genes are given only for firm matches. Rows give clone size only sometimes, using once, few, many, or a class for an expanded clone.

D: -
J: TRBJ1-1
V: TRBV11-2
size: -
DNA: TGTGCCAGCAGCAGTCCGGTGGTGAACACTGAAGCTTTCTTT
CDR3: CASSSPVVNTEAFF

D: -
J: TRBJ2-7
V: TRBV7-2
size: -
DNA: TGTGCCAGCAGCAGGGACTTGGTGTCCGAGCAGTACTTC
CDR3: CASSRDLVSEQYF

D: -
J: TRBJ2-7
V: TRBV21-1
size: -
DNA: TGTGCCAGCAGCAAACCCCTAAGAGGCGGGAGGGCCAAGGGCTACGAGCAGTACTTC
CDR3: CASSKPLRGGRAKGYEQYF

D: TRBD1
J: TRBJ2-2
V: TRBV7-8
size: -
DNA: TGTGCCAGCAGCTCCAGGGGGCAGTCCGGGGAGCTGTTTTTT
CDR3: CASSSRGQSGELFF

D: -
J: TRBJ1-1
V: TRBV7-9
size: -
DNA: TGTGCCAGCAGCTTATCAGTGAACACTGAAGCTTTCTTT
CDR3: CASSLSVNTEAFF

D: TRBD1
J: TRBJ2-2
V: TRBV6-5
size: -
DNA: TGTGCCAGCACCTCGGGACAGCAAAACACCGGGGAGCTGTTTTTT
CDR3: CASTSGQQNTGELFF

D: TRBD2
J: TRBJ2-7
V: TRBV2
size: -
DNA: TGTGCCAGCAGTCAGGGACTAGGAGGCACCTACGAGCAGTACTTC
CDR3: CASSQGLGGTYEQYF

D: -
J: TRBJ2-1
V: TRBV5-6
size: -
DNA: TGTGCCAGCAGCTTGGCCTGGGGGGGGCAGGTTGAGCAGTTCTTC
CDR3: CASSLAWGGQVEQFF

D: TRBD2
J: TRBJ2-1
V: TRBV7-2
size: -
DNA: TGTGCCAGCAGCTTAGAGCCTAGCGGGGCGGGTAATGAGCAGTTCTTC
CDR3: CASSLEPSGAGNEQFF

D: TRBD1
J: TRBJ1-3
V: TRBV29-1
size: few
DNA: TGCAGCGTGAGCCAGGGGGCGAATGGAAACACCATATATTTT
CDR3: CSVSQGANGNTIYF

D: TRBD2
J: TRBJ2-7
V: TRBV27
size: -
DNA: TGTGCCAGCAAGCCGGGACTAGGTAGATACGAGCAGTACTTC
CDR3: CASKPGLGRYEQYF

D: -
J: TRBJ2-7
V: TRBV11-2
size: -
DNA: TGTGCCAGCAGCTTAGTGGGGGCGGGGGCGCCCGAGCAGTACTTC
CDR3: CASSLVGAGAPEQYF

D: -
J: TRBJ2-1
V: TRBV14
size: few
DNA: TGTGCCAGCAGCCCCCGATTGCTAGCTGGTGAGCAGTTCTTC
CDR3: CASSPRLLAGEQFF